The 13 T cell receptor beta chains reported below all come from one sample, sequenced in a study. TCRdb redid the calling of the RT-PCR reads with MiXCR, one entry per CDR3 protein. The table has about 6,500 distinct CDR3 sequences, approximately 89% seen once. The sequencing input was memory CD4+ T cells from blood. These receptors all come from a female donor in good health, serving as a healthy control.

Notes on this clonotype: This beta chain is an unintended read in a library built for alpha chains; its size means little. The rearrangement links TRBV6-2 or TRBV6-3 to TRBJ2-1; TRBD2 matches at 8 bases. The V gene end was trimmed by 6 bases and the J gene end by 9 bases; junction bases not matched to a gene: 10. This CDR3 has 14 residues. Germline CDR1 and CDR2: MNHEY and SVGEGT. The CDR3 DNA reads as TGTGCCAGCAGATCACCGGGACTAGTATTTGAGCAGTTCTTC. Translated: CASRSPGLVFEQFF.

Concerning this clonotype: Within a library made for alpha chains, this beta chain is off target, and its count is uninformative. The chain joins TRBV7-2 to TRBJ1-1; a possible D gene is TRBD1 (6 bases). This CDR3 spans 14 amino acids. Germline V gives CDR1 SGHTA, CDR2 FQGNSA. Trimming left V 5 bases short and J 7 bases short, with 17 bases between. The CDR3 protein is CASSPSGANIEAFF. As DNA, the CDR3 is TGTGCCAGCAGCCCCTCGGGGGCGAATATTGAAGCTTTCTTT.

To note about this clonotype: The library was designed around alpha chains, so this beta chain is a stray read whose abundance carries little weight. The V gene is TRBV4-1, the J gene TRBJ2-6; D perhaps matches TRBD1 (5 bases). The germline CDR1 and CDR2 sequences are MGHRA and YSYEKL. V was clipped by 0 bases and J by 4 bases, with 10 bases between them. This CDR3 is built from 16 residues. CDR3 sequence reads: CASSQDGREGANVLTF. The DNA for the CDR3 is TGCGCCAGCAGCCAAGATGGCAGGGAAGGGGCCAACGTCCTGACTTTC.

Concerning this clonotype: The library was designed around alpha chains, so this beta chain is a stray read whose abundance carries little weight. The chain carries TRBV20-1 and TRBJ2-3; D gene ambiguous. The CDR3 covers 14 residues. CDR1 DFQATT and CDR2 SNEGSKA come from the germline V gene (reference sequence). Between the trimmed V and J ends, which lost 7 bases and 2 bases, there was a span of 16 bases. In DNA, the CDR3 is TGCAGTGTCTCAACCCCGTCTCACACAGATACGCAGTATTTT. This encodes CSVSTPSHTDTQYF.

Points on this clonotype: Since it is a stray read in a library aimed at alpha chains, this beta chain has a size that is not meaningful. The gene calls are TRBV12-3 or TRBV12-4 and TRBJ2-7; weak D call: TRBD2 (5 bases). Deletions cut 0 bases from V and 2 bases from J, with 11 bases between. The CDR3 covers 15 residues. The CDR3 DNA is TGTGCCAGCAGTTTAGCGGGAGCATTGACCTACGAGCAGTACTTC. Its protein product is CASSLAGALTYEQYF.

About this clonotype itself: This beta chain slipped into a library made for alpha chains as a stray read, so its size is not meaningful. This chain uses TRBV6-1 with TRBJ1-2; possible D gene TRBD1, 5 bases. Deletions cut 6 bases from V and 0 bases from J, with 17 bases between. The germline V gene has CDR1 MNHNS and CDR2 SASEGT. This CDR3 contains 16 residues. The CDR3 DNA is TGTGCCAGCAGATCACCGGGGCAGTCTACTAACTATGGCTACACCTTC. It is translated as CASRSPGQSTNYGYTF.

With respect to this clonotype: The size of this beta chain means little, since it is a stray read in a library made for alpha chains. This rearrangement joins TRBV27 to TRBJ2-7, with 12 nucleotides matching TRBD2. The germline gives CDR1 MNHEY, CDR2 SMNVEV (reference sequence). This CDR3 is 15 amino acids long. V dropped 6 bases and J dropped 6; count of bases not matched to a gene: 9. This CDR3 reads CASSTPTSGRFEQYF. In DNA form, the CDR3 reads TGTGCCAGCAGCACTCCGACTAGCGGGAGATTCGAGCAGTACTTC.

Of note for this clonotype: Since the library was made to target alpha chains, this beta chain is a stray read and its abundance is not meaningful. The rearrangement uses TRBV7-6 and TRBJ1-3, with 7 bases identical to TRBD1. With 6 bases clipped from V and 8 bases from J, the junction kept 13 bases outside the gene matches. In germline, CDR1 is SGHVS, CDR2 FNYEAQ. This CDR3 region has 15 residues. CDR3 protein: CASRHALTGLDTIYF. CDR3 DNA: TGTGCCAGCAGACATGCTTTGACAGGGTTGGACACCATATATTTT.

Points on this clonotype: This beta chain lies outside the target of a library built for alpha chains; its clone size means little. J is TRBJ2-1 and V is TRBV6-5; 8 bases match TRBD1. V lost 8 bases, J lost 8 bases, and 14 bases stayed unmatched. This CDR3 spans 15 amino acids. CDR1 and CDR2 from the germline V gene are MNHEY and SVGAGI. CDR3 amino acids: CASVRAGTGIYEQFF. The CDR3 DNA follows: TGTGCCAGCGTAAGAGCCGGGACAGGTATTTATGAGCAGTTCTTC.

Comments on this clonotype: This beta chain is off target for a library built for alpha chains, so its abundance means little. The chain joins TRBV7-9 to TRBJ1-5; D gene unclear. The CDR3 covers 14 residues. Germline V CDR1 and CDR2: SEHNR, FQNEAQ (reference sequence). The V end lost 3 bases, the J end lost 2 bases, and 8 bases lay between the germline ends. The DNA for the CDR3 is TGTGCCAGCAGCTTCGGAGAAGGCAATCAGCCCCAGCATTTT. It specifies CASSFGEGNQPQHF.

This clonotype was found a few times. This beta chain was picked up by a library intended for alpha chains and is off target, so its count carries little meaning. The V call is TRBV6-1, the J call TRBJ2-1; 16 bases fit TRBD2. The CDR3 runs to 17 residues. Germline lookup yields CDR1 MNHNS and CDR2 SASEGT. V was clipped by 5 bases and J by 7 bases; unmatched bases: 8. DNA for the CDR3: TGTGCCAGCAGTCAGGGACTAGCGGGAGGGGGTCGTAATGAGCAGTTCTTC. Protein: CASSQGLAGGGRNEQFF.

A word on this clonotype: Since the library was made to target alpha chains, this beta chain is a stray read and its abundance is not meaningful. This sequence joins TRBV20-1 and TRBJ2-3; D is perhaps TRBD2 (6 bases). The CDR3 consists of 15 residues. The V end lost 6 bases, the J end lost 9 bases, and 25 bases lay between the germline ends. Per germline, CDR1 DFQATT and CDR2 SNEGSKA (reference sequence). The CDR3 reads CSATPLLRGSETQYF. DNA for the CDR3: TGCAGTGCCACCCCATTACTGCGGGGTTCTGAAACGCAGTATTTT.

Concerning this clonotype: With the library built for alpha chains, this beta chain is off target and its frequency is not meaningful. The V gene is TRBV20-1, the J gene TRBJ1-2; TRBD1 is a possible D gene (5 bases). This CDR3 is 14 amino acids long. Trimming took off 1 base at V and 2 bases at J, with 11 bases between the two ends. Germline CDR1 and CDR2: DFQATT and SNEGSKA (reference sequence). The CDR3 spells CSARAQGSNYGYTF. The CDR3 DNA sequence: TGCAGTGCTAGAGCCCAGGGATCCAACTATGGCTACACCTTC.